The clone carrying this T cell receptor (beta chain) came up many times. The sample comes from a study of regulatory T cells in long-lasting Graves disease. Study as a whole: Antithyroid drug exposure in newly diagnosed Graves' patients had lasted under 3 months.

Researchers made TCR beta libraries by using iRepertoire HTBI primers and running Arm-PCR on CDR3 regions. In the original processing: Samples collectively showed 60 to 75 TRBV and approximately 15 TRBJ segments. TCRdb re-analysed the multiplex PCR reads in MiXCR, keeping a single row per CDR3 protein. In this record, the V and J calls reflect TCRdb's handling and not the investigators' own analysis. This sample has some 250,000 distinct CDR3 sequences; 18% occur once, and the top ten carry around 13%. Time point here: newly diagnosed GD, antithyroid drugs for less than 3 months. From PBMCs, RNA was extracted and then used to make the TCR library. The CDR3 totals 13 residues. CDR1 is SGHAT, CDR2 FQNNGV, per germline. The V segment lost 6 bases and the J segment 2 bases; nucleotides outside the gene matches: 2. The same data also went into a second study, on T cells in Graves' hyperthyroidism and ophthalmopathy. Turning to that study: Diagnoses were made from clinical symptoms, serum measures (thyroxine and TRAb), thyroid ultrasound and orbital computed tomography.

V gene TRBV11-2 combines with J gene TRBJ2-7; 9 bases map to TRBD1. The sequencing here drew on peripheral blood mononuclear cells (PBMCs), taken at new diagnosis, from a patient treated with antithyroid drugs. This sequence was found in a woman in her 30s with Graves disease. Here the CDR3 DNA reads TGTGCCAGCAGAGGGACAGGGACCTACGAGCAGTACTTC. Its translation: CASRGTGTYEQYF.